This T cell receptor beta chain was observed in a study of T-cell reconstitution after alpha-beta-depleted transplantation in children (dated by TCRdb to the mid-2010s). With respect to the entire study: T-cell immune reconstitution after TCRalphabeta/CD19-depleted allogeneic hematopoietic cell transplantation in children was quantitatively tracked in the study by means of TCR repertoire profiling. Broader findings and caveats from the paper: The apparently early alphabetaT-cell count recovery about two months after transplant was reportedly dependent on only several hundred rapidly expanded clones derived from non-depleted graft cells. Hyperexpanded clone frequencies declined over subsequent months; after one year, T-cell counts and TCRbeta diversity were mostly attributed to newly produced T cells. In some patients, the high TCRbeta diversity seen at day 60 was put down to recipient T cells and intrathymic progenitors that had survived conditioning.

This sample's treatment or condition label indicates: allogeneic hematopoietic cell transplantation with graft depleted of TCRalphabeta T cells and CD19 B cells. The transplant recipients were children given TCRalphabeta/CD19-depleted allogeneic hematopoietic cell grafts. As regards this clonotype: Its antigen is currently not known. Base qualities are not recorded, but no much larger clone differs from it by a single base.

Library construction relied on PCR. The instrument given in TCRdb is Illumina HiSeq 2500. Molecular barcoding was employed in the preparation of TCR libraries, with unique molecular identifiers being used to normalize TCRbeta repertoire quantification. TCRdb itself trimmed the public reads at Q25 with fastp, ran MiXCR and retained productive beta chains. Every CDR3 protein is listed once, alongside the most common genes and DNA of its rows. Within this sample are 450,000 to 700,000 distinct CDR3 sequences, with roughly 30% of them counted one time only. The top ten clonotypes cover under 45% of the sample. Trimming accounts for 6 bases at V and 7 bases at J, while the number of junction bases matched to no gene is 5. Via the germline V gene, CDR1 is ENHRY and CDR2 SYGVKD. Including the terminal cysteine and phenylalanine, the CDR3 comprises 14 residues. Only the CDR3 region is kept as DNA, spanning 42 bases read in frame from base 1.

This clonotype originated in a boy in the first two years of life with Wiskott-Aldrich syndrome, due to receive a stem cell transplant. Source: PBMCs, taken before TCRalphabeta/CD19-depleted stem cell transplant. The rearrangement joined TRBV10-3 to TRBJ2-1, with 11 middle bases fitting TRBD1. CDR3 region: CAISPGQGANEQFF. The DNA sequence is as follows: TGTGCCATCAGCCCTGGACAGGGGGCGAATGAGCAGTTCTTC.